This T cell receptor beta chain derives from a study of T cells in tuberculosis (dated by TCRdb to 2016 to 2019). As for the study more broadly: To characterize T cells specific for the mycobacterial lipid antigen glucose monomycolate (GMM), the study used CD1B tetramers together with high-throughput TCR immunosequencing. IGRA-negative adolescents, IGRA-positive adolescents with latent tuberculosis and adults with active tuberculosis, around ten per group, were compared in a South African clinical cohort.

Taken from cysteine to phenylalanine, the CDR3 has 16 residues. CDR3 DNA is the only sequence kept; it has 48 bases, read in frame from the first base. The immunoSEQ multiplex PCR assay was used to generate TCR libraries, with TCR-beta and/or TCR-alpha/delta assays applied to each sample. The amplified TCR libraries were sequenced on the Illumina high-throughput platform. The study's own analysis went as follows. Clustering and dimensionality reduction were performed using pairwise TCRdist distances among GMM-specific receptors from ex vivo sorted or in vitro expanded T cells. The score assigned to each clinical repertoire was mean NN-distance, meaning the average TCRdist to the nearest 10% of tetramer-positive reference sequences. To compute GEM TCR motif frequency, the fraction of unique TCRs matching known GEM sequences by V/J usage and CDR3 length was calculated. Linear discriminant analysis with leave-one-out cross-validation, implemented in scikit-learn, was used to classify active tuberculosis. The source is immuneACCESS, and TCRdb retained only in-frame sequences with V and J called. Part of the clones is not carried over; for the studies checked, unresolved V genes explain less than half of this, and the remainder is unexplained. From that table come the V and J calls and clone size; the DNA was used to work out D and trimming. For this sample the table gives tens of thousands of clones, of which less than 98% were detected only once. The ten largest clones add up to 6.2% of the sample.

Overall study outcomes, separate from this receptor: Clinical samples were selected based on the availability of cryopreserved specimens, with adults included as active tuberculosis cases and adolescents included as controls. An accuracy of 87% (AUROC 0.90) was reached by a classifier using the diverse GMM-specific repertoire, compared with 70% to 75% accuracy when GEM motif frequencies were used. Active tuberculosis TCR-alpha repertoires showed smaller mean NN-distances to GMM-specific TCRs than IGRA-negative controls, suggesting clonal expansion of these TCRs. The smaller NN-distances were partly driven by shorter CDR3-alpha lengths in active tuberculosis patients, and the difference for TCR-beta did not reach statistical significance.

A remark on this clone: The clone's antigen remains unknown. Base qualities are not provided; no much larger clone lies one nucleotide away.

At study entry, a tuberculin skin test and the QuantiFERON-TB GOLD In-Tube IGRA were used to screen adolescents for latent tuberculosis infection. Unsorted cryopreserved PBMC were immunosequenced, covering on average approximately 98,000 T cells per clinical donor. Eleven high schools in the Worcester region of the Western Cape, South Africa, served as enrollment sites for adolescents aged 12 to 18 years. Around 10 M. tuberculosis-infected adolescents and around ten uninfected adolescents were selected, with the two groups matched for age and sex. PBMC from adolescents were isolated by density centrifugation from freshly drawn heparinized blood and were then cryopreserved.

The clonotype was recovered from a donor aged 10 to 29 with latent tuberculosis or without tuberculosis infection. Sequencing was carried out using PBMCs. The chain is made from TRBV21-1 and TRBJ2-7; the table's TRBD2 call for D was not verified on the DNA. TRBV21-1 is an annotated pseudogene. The DNA sequence follows: TGTGCCAGCACCAGGACCTCGGGAGTCTACTCCTACGAGCAGTACTTC. This is translated as CASTRTSGVYSYEQYF.